Following are 13 T cell receptor beta chains from one sample sequenced in a study of T cell changes during pregnancy in multiple sclerosis. Assay used: immunoSEQ multiplex PCR; TCRdb lists only in-frame clones, some missing. The sample has tens of thousands of clones, roughly 84% seen once. Sequencing used CD4+ T cells from peripheral blood mononuclear cells, obtained before pregnancy. The receptors were sampled from a female donor with multiple sclerosis, enrolled in a pregnancy study.

The V and J genes are TRBV6-1 and TRBJ2-1; possible D gene TRBD1, 5 bases. CDR1 is MNHNS and CDR2 is SASEGT in the germline V gene. CDR3 length: 14 residues. V was trimmed by 4 bases and J by 5 bases, leaving 12 bases between them. The CDR3 region has the DNA TGTGCCAGCAGTGCTTCGACAGCAAACAATGAGCAGTTCTTC. It yields the protein CASSASTANNEQFF.

This chain joins TRBV5-4 and TRBJ2-7; TRBD2 agrees at 10 bases. The J segment lost 0 bases and the V segment lost 0 bases, leaving 3 bases of the junction unmatched. Germline V CDR1 and CDR2: SGHNT, YYREEE (reference sequence). The CDR3 has 16 residues. The CDR3 bases are TGTGCCAGCAGCTTGGCACTAGCGGGGTTCTCCTACGAGCAGTACTTC. Protein sequence: CASSLALAGFSYEQYF. Full variable domain (remainder filled in from reference TRBV5-4 and TRBJ2-7): ETGVTQSPTHLIKTRGQQVTLRCSSQSGHNTVSWYQQALGQGPQFIFQYYREEENGRGNFPPRFSGLQFPNYSSELNVNALELDDSALYLCASSLALAGFSYEQYFGPGTRLTVT.

J is TRBJ1-1 and V is TRBV6-4; possible D gene TRBD1, 6 bases. Looked up from germline, CDR1 is MRHNA and CDR2 is SNTAGT. V lost 4 bases and J 6 bases, leaving 12 bases between the germline ends. CDR3 length: 13 amino acids. CDR3 DNA sequence: TGTGCCAGCAGTGCAGAGAGGGGGTCTGAAGCTTTCTTT. It encodes CASSAERGSEAFF.

This chain joins TRBV11-2 and TRBJ1-2, with 8 positions matching TRBD1. The CDR3 is 14 amino acids. The germline CDR1 and CDR2 sequences are SGHAT and FQNNGV. Unmatched junction bases numbered 6, after V lost 1 base and J lost 8 bases. For the CDR3, the DNA is TGTGCCAGCAGCTTAGCCCCCACAGGGGGAGGCTACACCTTC. This encodes CASSLAPTGGGYTF.

Comment on this clone: Within the sample, other DNA sequences also encode this same CDR3. The CDR3: CASSEPRGTEAFF. The CDR3 DNA follows: TGTGCCAGCAGTGAACCCAGGGGCACTGAAGCTTTCTTT. The chain links TRBV6-1 to TRBJ1-1; D is possibly TRBD1 (6 bases). V gave up 2 bases and J gave up 4 bases, with 8 bases separating them. The CDR3 consists of 13 residues. From germline, CDR1 is MNHNS and CDR2 SASEGT.

J is TRBJ1-4 and V is TRBV5-1; 9 bases line up with TRBD1. V lost 3 bases and J lost 0; bases outside the gene matches: 9. Germline assignment: CDR1 SGHRS and CDR2 YFSETQ. This CDR3 has 18 residues. The CDR3 coding sequence is TGCGCCAGCAGCTCACACAGGGGGCTCGGAGCAACTAATGAAAAACTGTTTTTT. It codes for CASSSHRGLGATNEKLFF.

The chain uses TRBV5-1 and TRBJ2-5; 7 nucleotides align to TRBD2. With 1 base clipped from V and 4 bases from J, the junction kept 10 bases outside the gene matches. Germline values: CDR1 SGHRS, CDR2 YFSETQ. The CDR3 is made up of 16 amino acids. CDR3 DNA: TGCGCCAGCAGCTTGATGTCAGCGGGGCAGGGAGAGACCCAGTACTTC. Translating it yields CASSLMSAGQGETQYF.

The CDR3 loop is CASSRGTTPYATNEKLFF. Written as DNA, the CDR3 is TGTGCCAGCAGTAGAGGGACTACTCCTTATGCAACTAATGAAAAACTGTTTTTT. The chain carries TRBV27 and TRBJ1-4, with D perhaps matching TRBD1 (5 bases). The CDR3 has 18 residues. Trimming left V 5 bases short and J 0 bases short, with 19 bases between. CDR1 and CDR2 from the germline V gene are MNHEY and SMNVEV (reference sequence).

The rearrangement links TRBV5-6 to TRBJ1-2; no reliable D call. Germline loops: CDR1 SGHDT, CDR2 YYEEEE. The V end was cut by 4 bases, the J end by 1 base, with 8 bases between. The CDR3 contains 13 residues. The CDR3 region has the DNA TGTGCCAGCAGCCCGGCGGGTAACTATGGCTACACCTTC. This translates into CASSPAGNYGYTF.

V is TRBV6-6 and J is TRBJ2-7; 7 nucleotides agree with TRBD1. The trim removed 4 bases at V and 4 bases at J, leaving 4 bases unmatched. This CDR3 is built from 13 residues. Germline V gene data show CDR1 as MNHNY and CDR2 as SVGAGI (reference sequence). CDR3 bases: TGTGCCAGCAGTTTAGGGGGCAAGTACGAGCAGTACTTC. Amino acids: CASSLGGKYEQYF.

The rearrangement uses TRBV19 and TRBJ1-2, with 7 bases matching TRBD1. V lost 10 bases, J lost 5 bases, and 13 bases stayed unmatched. CDR1 and CDR2 from the germline V gene are LNHDA and SQIVND (reference sequence). CDR3 length equals 14 residues. The CDR3 nucleotides are TGTGCCACGGACCACCGGGACAGTCCTTATGGCTACACCTTC. Its protein is CATDHRDSPYGYTF.

The chain carries TRBV11-2 and TRBJ2-1, with TRBD2 identical over 9 bases. This CDR3 is 16 amino acids long. The J segment lost 6 bases and the V segment lost 1 base, leaving 7 bases of the junction unmatched. Germline CDR1 is SGHAT and CDR2 is FQNNGV. In DNA, the CDR3 is TGTGCCAGCAGCTTAGTAGCGGGGGACGGAGGCAATGAGCAGTTCTTC. As protein: CASSLVAGDGGNEQFF.

The chain carries TRBV4-3 and TRBJ2-3, with a possible D match to TRBD1 (7 bases). The V end was cut by 4 bases, the J end by 3 bases, with 14 bases between. This CDR3 region has 15 residues. In germline, CDR1 is LGHNA, CDR2 YSLEER. This CDR3 reads CASSPRPGGTDTQYF. The CDR3 DNA is TGCGCCAGCAGCCCCCGGCCAGGGGGGACAGATACGCAGTATTTT.